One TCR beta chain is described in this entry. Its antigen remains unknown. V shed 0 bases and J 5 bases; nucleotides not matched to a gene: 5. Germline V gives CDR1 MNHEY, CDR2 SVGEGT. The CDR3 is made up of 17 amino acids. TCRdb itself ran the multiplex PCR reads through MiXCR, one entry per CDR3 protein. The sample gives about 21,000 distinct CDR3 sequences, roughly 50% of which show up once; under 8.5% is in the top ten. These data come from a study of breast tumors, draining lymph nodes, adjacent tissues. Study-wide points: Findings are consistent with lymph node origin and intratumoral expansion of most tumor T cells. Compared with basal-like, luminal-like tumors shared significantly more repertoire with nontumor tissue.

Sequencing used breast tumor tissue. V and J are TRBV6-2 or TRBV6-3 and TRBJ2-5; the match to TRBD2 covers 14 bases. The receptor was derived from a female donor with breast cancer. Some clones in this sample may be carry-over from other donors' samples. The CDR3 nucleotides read TGTGCCAGCAGTTACTCGACTAGCGGGAGGGCCGGGGAGACCCAGTACTTC. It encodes CASSYSTSGRAGETQYF.